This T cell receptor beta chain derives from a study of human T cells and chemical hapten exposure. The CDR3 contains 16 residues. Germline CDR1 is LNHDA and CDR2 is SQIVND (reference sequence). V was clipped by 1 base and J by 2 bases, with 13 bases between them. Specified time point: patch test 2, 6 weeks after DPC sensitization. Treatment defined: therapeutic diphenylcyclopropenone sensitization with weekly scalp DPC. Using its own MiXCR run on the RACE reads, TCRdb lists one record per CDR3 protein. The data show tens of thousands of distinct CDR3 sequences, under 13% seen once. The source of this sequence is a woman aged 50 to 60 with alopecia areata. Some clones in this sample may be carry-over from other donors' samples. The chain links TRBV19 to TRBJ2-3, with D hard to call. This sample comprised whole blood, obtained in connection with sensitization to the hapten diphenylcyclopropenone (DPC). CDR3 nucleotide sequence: TGTGCCAGTAGTATAGGACCCTATAGGACCACAGATACGCAGTATTTT. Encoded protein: CASSIGPYRTTDTQYF.